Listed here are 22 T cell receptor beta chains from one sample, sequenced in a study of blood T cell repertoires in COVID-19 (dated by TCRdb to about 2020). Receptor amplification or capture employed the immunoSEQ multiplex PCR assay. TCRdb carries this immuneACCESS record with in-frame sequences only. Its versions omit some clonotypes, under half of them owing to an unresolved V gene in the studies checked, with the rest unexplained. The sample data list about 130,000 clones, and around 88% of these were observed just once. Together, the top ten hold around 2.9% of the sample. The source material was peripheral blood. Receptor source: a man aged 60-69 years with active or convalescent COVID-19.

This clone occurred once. The DNA of the CDR3 is TGTGCCACCAGCCAGGGGCGTGATGTAGATACGCAGTATTTT. It is translated as CATSQGRDVDTQYF. This chain connects TRBV15 to TRBJ2-3; weak D call: TRBD1 (6 bases). CDR3 size: 14 residues. The germline V gene has CDR1 LNHNV and CDR2 YYDKDF (reference sequence). V dropped 5 bases and J dropped 5 bases, with 14 bases sitting between them.

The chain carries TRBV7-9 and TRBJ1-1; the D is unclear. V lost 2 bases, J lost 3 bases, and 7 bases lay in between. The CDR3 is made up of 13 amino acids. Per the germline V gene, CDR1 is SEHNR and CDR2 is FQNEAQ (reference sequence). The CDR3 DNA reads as TGTGCCAGCAGCTTACTGAGGGACACTGAAGCTTTCTTT. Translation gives CASSLLRDTEAFF.

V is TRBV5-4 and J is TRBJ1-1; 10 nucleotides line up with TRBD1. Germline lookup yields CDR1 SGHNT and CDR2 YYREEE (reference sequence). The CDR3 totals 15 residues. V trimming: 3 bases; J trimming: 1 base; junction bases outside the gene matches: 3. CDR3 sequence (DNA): TGTGCCAGCAGCTCCCGGGACAGGGGGAACACTGAAGCTTTCTTT. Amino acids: CASSSRDRGNTEAFF. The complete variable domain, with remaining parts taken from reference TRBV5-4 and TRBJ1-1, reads ETGVTQSPTHLIKTRGQQVTLRCSSQSGHNTVSWYQQALGQGPQFIFQYYREEENGRGNFPPRFSGLQFPNYSSELNVNALELDDSALYLCASSSRDRGNTEAFFGQGTRLTVV.

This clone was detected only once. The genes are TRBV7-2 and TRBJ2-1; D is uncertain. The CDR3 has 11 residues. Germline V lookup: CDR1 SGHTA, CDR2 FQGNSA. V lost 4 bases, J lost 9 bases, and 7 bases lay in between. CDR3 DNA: TGTGCCAGCAGCTCAACGGGTGAGCAGTTCTTC. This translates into CASSSTGEQFF.

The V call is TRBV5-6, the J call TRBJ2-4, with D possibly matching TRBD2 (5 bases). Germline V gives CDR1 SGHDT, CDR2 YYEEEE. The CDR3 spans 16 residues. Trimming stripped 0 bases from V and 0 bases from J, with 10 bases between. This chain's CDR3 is CASSLGEGIAKNIQYF. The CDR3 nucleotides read TGTGCCAGCAGCTTGGGCGAGGGAATAGCCAAAAACATTCAGTACTTC.

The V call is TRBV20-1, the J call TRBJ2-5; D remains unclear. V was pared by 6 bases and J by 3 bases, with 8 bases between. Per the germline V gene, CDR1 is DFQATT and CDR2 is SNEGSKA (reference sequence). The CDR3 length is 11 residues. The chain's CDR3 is CSATEEETQYF. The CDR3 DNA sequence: TGCAGTGCAACTGAGGAAGAGACCCAGTACTTC.

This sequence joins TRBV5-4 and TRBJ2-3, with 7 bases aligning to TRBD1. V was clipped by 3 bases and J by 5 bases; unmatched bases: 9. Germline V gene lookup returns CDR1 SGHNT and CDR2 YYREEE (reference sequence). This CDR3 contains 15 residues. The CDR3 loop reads CASSSRQGIGDTQYF. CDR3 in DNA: TGTGCCAGCAGCTCAAGACAGGGAATCGGAGATACGCAGTATTTT.

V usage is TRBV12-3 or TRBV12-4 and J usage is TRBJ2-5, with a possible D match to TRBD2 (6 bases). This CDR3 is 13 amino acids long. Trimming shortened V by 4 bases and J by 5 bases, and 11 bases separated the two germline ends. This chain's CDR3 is CASSSMEGETQYF. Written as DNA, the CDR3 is TGTGCCAGCAGTTCCATGGAGGGGGAGACCCAGTACTTC.

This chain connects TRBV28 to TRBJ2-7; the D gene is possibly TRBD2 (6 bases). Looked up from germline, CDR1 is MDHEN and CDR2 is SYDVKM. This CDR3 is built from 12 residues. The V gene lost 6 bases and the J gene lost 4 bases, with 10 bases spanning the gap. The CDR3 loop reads CASRAREYEQYF. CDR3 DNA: TGTGCCAGCAGGGCCCGGGAGTACGAGCAGTACTTC.

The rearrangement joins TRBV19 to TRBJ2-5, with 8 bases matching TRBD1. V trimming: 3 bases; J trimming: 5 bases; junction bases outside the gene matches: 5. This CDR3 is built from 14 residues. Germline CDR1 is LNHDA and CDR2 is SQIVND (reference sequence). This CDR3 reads CASSMDRAGETQYF. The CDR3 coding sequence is TGTGCCAGTAGTATGGACAGGGCGGGGGAGACCCAGTACTTC.

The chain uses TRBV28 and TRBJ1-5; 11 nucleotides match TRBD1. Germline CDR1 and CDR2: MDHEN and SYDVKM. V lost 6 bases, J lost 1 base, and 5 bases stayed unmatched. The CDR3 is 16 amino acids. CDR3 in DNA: TGTGCCAGCAGGGGACAGGGGGTAGGCAGCAATCAGCCCCAGCATTTT. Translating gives CASRGQGVGSNQPQHF. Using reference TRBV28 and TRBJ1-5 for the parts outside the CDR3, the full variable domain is DVKVTQSSRYLVKRTGEKVFLECVQDMDHENMFWYRQDPGLGLRLIYFSYDVKMKEKGDIPEGYSVSREKKERFSLILESASTNQTSMYLCASRGQGVGSNQPQHFGDGTRLSIL.

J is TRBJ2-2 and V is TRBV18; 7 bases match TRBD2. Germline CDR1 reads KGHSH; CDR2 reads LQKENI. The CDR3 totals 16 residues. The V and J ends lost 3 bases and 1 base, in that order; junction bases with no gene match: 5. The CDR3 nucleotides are TGTGCCAGCTCACCTCGTTCGGGGGGGAACACCGGGGAGCTGTTTTTT. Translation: CASSPRSGGNTGELFF.

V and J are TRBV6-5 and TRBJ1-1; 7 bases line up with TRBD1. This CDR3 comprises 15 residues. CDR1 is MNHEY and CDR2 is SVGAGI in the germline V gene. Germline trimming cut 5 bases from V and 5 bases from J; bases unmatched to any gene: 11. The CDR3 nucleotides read TGTGCCAGCAGTCCAGGCAGGGGGGCGAGGACTGAAGCTTTCTTT. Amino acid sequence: CASSPGRGARTEAFF.

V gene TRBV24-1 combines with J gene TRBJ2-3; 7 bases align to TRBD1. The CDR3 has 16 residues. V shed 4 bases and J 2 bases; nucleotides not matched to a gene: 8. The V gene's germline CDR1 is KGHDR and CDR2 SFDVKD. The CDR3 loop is CATSESGRGSTDTQYF. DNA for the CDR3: TGTGCCACCAGTGAGAGTGGCAGGGGGTCCACAGATACGCAGTATTTT.

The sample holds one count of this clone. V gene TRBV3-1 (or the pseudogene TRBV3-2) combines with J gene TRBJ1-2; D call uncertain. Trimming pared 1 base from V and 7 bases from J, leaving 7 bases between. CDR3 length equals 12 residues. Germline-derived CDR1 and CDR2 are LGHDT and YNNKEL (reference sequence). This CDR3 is CASSQVPSGYTF. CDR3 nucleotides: TGTGCCAGCAGCCAAGTGCCGAGTGGCTACACCTTC.

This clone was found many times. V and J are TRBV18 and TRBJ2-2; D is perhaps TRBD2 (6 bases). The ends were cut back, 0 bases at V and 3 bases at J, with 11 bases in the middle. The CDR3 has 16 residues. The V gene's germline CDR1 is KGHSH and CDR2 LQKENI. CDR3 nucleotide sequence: TGTGCCAGCTCACCACCGGGACTCGGGTACACCGGGGAGCTGTTTTTT. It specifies CASSPPGLGYTGELFF.

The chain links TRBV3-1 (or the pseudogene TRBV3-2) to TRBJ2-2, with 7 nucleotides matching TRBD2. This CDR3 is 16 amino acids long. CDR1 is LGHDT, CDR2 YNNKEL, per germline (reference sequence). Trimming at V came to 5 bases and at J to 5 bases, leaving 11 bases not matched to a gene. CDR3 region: CASSGEGEPRTGELFF. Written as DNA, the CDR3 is TGTGCCAGCAGCGGGGAGGGTGAACCGAGAACCGGGGAGCTGTTTTTT.

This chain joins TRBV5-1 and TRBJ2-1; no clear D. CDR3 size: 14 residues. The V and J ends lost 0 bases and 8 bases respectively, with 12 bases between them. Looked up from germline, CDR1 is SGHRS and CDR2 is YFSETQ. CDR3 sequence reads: CASSLAQDTDEQFF. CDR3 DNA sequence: TGCGCCAGCAGCTTGGCTCAAGACACCGATGAGCAGTTCTTC.

The DNA for the CDR3 is TGTGCCAGCAGCCCCGGGGACAGCTCGAACACTGAAGCTTTCTTT. Translated: CASSPGDSSNTEAFF. The V gene is TRBV3-1 (or the pseudogene TRBV3-2), the J gene TRBJ1-1; the match to TRBD1 covers 7 bases. The CDR3 spans 15 residues. CDR1 is LGHDT, CDR2 YNNKEL, per germline (reference sequence). J gave up 1 base and V 4 bases, and 6 bases lay outside the gene matches.

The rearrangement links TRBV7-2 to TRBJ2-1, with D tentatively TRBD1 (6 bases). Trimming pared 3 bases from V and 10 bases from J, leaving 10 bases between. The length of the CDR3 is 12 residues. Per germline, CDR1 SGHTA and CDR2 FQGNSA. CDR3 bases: TGTGCCAGCAGCTTTACAGGGTTCGAGCAGTTCTTC. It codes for CASSFTGFEQFF.

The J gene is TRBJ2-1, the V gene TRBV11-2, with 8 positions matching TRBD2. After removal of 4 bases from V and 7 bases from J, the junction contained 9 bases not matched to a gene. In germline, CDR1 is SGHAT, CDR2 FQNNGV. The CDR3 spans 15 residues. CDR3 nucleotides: TGTGCCAGCAGCTCCTCGGCGGGAGGTATAAATGAGCAGTTCTTC. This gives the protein CASSSSAGGINEQFF.

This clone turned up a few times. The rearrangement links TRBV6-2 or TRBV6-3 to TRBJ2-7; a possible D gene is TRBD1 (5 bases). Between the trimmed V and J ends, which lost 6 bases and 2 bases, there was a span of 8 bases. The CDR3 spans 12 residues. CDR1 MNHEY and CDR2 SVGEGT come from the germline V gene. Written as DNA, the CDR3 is TGTGCCAGCAGCTTGACAGCCTACGAGCAGTACTTC. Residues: CASSLTAYEQYF.